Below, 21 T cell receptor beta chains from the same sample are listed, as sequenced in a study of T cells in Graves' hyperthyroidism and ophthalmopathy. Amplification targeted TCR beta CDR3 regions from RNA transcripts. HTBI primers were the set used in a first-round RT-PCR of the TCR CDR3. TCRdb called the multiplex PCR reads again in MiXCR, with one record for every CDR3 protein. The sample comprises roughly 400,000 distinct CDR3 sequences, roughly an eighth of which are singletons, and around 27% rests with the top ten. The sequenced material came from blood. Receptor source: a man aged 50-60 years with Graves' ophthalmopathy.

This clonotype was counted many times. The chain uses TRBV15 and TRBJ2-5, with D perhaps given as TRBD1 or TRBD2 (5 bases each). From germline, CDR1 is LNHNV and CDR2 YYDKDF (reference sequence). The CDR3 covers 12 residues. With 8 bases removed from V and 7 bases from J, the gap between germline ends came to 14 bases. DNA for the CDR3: TGTGCCACCGGGACGGACGGCCCGACCCAGTACTTC. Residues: CATGTDGPTQYF.

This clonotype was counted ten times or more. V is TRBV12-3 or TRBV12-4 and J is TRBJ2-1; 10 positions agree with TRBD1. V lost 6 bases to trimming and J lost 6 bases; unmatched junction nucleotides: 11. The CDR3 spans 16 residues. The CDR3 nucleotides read TGTGCCAGCAGCTCCCGGGACAGGGGATTAGGCAATGAGCAGTTCTTC. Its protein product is CASSSRDRGLGNEQFF.

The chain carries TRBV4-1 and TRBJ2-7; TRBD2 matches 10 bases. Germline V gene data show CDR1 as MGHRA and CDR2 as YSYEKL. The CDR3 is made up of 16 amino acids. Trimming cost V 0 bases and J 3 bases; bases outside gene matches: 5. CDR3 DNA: TGCGCCAGCAGCCAAGATCTAGCGGGGGACGGCTACGAGCAGTACTTC. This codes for CASSQDLAGDGYEQYF.

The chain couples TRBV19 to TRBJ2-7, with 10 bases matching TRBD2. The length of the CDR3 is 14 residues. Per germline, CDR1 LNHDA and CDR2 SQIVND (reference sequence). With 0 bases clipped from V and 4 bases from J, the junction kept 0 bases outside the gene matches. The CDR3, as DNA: TGTGCCAGTAGTATAGAAGCGGGAGGGTACGAGCAGTACTTC. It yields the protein CASSIEAGGYEQYF.

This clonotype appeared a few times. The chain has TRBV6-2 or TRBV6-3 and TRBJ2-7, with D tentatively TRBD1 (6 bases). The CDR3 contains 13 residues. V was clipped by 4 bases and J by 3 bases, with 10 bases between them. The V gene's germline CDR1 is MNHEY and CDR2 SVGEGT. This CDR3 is CASSSDRGYEQYF. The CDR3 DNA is TGTGCCAGCAGTTCGGACAGAGGCTACGAGCAGTACTTC.

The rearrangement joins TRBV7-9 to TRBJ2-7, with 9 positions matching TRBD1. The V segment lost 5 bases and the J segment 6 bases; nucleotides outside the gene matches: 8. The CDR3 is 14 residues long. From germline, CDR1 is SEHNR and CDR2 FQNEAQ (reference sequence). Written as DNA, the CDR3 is TGTGCCAGCAGCCCCGGGACAGGGCACTCCGAGCAGTACTTC. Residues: CASSPGTGHSEQYF.

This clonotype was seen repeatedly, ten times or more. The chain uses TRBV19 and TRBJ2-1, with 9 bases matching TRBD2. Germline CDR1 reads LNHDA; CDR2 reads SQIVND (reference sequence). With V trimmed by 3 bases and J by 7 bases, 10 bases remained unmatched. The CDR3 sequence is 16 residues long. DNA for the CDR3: TGTGCCAGTAGTATCCGTCGGGCTAGCGGGATGAATGAGCAGTTCTTC. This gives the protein CASSIRRASGMNEQFF.

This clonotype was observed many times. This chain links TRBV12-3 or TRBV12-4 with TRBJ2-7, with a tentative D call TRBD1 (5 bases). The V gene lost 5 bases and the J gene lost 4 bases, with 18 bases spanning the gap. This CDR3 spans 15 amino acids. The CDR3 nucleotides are TGTGCCAGCAGTGCGCAGGGTTCCCAAAGGTACGAGCAGTACTTC. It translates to CASSAQGSQRYEQYF.

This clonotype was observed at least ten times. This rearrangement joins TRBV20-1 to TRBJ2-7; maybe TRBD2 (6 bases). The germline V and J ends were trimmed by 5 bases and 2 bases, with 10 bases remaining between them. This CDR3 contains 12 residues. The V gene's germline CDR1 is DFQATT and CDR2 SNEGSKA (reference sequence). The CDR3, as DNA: TGCAGTGCTCCGGAGGGCACCTACGAGCAGTACTTC. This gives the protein CSAPEGTYEQYF.

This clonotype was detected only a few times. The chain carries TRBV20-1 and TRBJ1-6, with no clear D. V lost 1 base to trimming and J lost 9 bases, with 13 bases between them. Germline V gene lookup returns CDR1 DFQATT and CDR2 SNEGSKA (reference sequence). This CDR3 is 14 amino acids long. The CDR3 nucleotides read TGCAGTGCTAGAGCGGGAGCTTTGGGTTCACCCCTCCACTTT. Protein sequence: CSARAGALGSPLHF.

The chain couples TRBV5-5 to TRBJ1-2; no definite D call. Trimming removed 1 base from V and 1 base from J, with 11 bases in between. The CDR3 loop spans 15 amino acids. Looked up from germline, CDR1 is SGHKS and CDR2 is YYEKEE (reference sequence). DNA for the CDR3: TGTGCCAGCAGCTTGTTCCGGCAGAGTAACTATGGCTACACCTTC. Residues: CASSLFRQSNYGYTF.

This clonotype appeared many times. The DNA for the CDR3 is TGTGCCAGCAGCCTACAGCGGGAGGTCATAGATACGCAGTATTTT. Its translation is CASSLQREVIDTQYF. The chain carries TRBV3-1 and TRBJ2-3, with 9 nucleotides matching TRBD2. V lost 4 bases to trimming and J lost 5 bases; unmatched junction nucleotides: 7. The CDR3 length is 15 residues. CDR1 is LGHDT, CDR2 YNNKEL, per germline (reference sequence).

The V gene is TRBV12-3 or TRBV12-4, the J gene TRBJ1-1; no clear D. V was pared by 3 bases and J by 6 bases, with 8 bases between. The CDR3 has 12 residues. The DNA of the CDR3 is TGTGCCAGCAGTTTTCCGAATGCTGAAGCTTTCTTT. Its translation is CASSFPNAEAFF.

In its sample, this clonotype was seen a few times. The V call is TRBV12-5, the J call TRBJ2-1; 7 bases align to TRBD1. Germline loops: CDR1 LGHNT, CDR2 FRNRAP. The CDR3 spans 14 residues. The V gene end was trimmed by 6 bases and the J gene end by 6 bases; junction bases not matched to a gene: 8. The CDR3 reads CASGEDRAGNEQFF. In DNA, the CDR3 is TGTGCTAGTGGGGAAGACAGGGCCGGCAATGAGCAGTTCTTC.

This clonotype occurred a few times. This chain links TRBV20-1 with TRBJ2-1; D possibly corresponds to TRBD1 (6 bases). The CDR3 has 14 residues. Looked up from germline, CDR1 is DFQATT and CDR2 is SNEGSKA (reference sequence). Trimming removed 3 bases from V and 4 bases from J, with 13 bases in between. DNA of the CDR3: TGCAGTGCTAGGTCCGACGGACAGTACAATGAGCAGTTCTTC. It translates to CSARSDGQYNEQFF.

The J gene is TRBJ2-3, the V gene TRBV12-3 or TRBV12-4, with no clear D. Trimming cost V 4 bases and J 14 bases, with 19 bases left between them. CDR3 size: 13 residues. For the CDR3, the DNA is TGTGCCAGCAGTTCGGGTGTAGTGTTTCCCGGGTATTTT. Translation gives CASSSGVVFPGYF.

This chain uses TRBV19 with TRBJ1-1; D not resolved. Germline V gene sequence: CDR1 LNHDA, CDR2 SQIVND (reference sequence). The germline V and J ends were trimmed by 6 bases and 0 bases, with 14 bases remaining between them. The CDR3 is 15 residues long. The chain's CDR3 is CASRSDRLMNTEAFF. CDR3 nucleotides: TGTGCCAGTAGATCCGACCGGCTTATGAACACTGAAGCTTTCTTT.

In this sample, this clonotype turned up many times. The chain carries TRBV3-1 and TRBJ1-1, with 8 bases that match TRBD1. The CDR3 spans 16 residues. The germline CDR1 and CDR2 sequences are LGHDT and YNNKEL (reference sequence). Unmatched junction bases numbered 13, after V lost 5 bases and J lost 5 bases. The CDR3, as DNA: TGTGCCAGCAGCGATGAGGGGACAGGCGGCAGGACTGAAGCTTTCTTT. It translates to CASSDEGTGGRTEAFF.

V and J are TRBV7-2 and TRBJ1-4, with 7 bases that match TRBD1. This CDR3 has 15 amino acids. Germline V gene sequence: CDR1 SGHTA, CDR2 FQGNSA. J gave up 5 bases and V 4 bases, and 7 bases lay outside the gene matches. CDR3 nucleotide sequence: TGTGCCAGCAGCTCCCCGGGACAGCTAAATGAAAAACTGTTTTTT. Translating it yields CASSSPGQLNEKLFF.

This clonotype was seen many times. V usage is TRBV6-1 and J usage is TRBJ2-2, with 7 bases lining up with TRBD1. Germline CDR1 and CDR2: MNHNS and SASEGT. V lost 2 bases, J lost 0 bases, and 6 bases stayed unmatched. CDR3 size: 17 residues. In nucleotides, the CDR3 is TGTGCCAGCAGTGAATGGGTTGGACAGGCGAACACCGGGGAGCTGTTTTTT. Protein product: CASSEWVGQANTGELFF.

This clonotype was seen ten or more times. CDR3: CASSMKVNTEAFF. CDR3 nucleotides: TGTGCCAGTAGTATGAAAGTGAACACTGAAGCTTTCTTT. The chain combines TRBV19 with TRBJ1-1; D remains unclear. With 3 bases removed from V and 0 bases from J, the gap between germline ends came to 5 bases. The germline gives CDR1 LNHDA, CDR2 SQIVND (reference sequence). The CDR3 totals 13 residues.